This T cell receptor beta chain comes out of a study of blood T cell repertoires in COVID-19. About the study: Researchers got acute and convalescent COVID-19 samples from the United States, Italy and Spain. The cDNA or gDNA used as material had been derived from T cells, B-cell-depleted T cells, or PBMCs.

Germline V gene data show CDR1 as MGHRA and CDR2 as YSYEKL. The CDR3 loop spans 13 amino acids. Deletions cut 4 bases from V and 3 bases from J, with 10 bases between. Original analysis: Scientists estimated how many nucleated cells there were by amplifying reference gene primers. Clones were read by immunoSEQ multiplex PCR, and TCRdb kept only the in-frame ones, dropping some. The V and J calls and clone size are taken from that table; D and trimming were inferred from the DNA. The sample has fewer than 350,000 clones, approximately 86% seen once. The origin of this receptor is a woman in her seventies with COVID-19, enrolled during active disease. This sequence joins TRBV4-1 and TRBJ2-7; D uncertain. Sequences were obtained from peripheral blood. CDR3 in amino acids: CASSLLADYEQYF. CDR3 DNA sequence: TGCGCCAGCAGCCTTTTAGCTGACTACGAGCAGTACTTC.